The 21 T cell receptor beta chains in this list originate from one sample, sequenced in a study of regulatory T cells in long-lasting Graves disease. Arm-PCR of CDR3 regions with iRepertoire HTBI primers generated TCR beta libraries. TCRdb called the multiplex PCR reads again in MiXCR, with one record for every CDR3 protein. This table holds about 540,000 distinct CDR3 sequences, about 13% found once. Time point noted: newly diagnosed GD, antithyroid drugs for less than 3 months. Isolated PBMC RNA provided the starting material for the TCR library. This sample also belongs to another study, concerning T cells in Graves' hyperthyroidism and ophthalmopathy.

Sequences were derived from peripheral blood mononuclear cells (PBMCs), sampled at new diagnosis, from a patient treated with antithyroid drugs. These receptors were collected from a man aged 30 to 45 with Graves disease.

This clonotype was counted ten times or more. This rearrangement joins TRBV6-5 to TRBJ2-7, with 10 bases fitting TRBD2. Germline lookup yields CDR1 MNHEY and CDR2 SVGAGI. J was trimmed by 2 bases and V by 2 bases; bases with no gene match: 9. The CDR3 runs 17 residues. CDR3 in amino acids: CASSYPSSGRVAYEQYF. CDR3 nucleotide sequence: TGTGCCAGCAGTTACCCCTCAAGCGGGAGGGTTGCCTACGAGCAGTACTTC.

As to this clonotype: Sequence at one end of the junction differs from germline and may be a read error. This rearrangement joins TRBV7-9 to TRBJ2-7, with 10 nucleotides matching TRBD2. Per germline, CDR1 SEHNR and CDR2 FQNEAQ (reference sequence). The CDR3 is made up of 16 amino acids. The CDR3 region is CTSSLVPSGRIYEQYF. The CDR3 DNA reads as TGTACCAGCAGCTTAGTTCCTAGCGGGAGAATTTACGAGCAGTACTTC. The full variable domain, in which reference TRBV7-9 and TRBJ2-7 provide the parts outside the CDR3, is DTGVSQNPRHKITKRGQNVTFRCDPISEHNRLYWYRQTLGQGPEFLTYFQNEAQLEKSRLLSDRFSAERPKGSFSTLEIQRTEQGDSAMYLCTSSLVPSGRIYEQYFGPGTRLTVT.

Of note for this clonotype: A far larger clone differs by one base, so this is likely a read error. This rearrangement joins TRBV12-3 or TRBV12-4 to TRBJ2-7, with 9 bases matching TRBD2. The CDR3 spans 16 residues. J was trimmed by 7 bases and V by 3 bases; bases with no gene match: 13. CDR3 region: CASSFGSLAGPGEQYF. The CDR3 coding sequence is TGTGCCAGCAGTTTTGGTTCCCTAGCGGGACCGGGTGAGCAGTACTTC.

This clonotype was seen a few times. CDR3 protein: CASGQGGGGETQYF. As DNA, the CDR3 is TGTGCTAGTGGGCAGGGTGGGGGAGGAGAGACCCAGTACTTC. The chain combines TRBV12-5 with TRBJ2-5; tentatively, D is TRBD2 (6 bases). The length of the CDR3 is 14 residues. Trimming removed 6 bases at V and 4 bases at J, with 15 bases between. Per germline, CDR1 LGHNT and CDR2 FRNRAP.

The chain couples TRBV18 to TRBJ2-3; D is ambiguous. The J call may be faulty, since TRBJ2-7 better matches the DNA end. This CDR3 spans 11 amino acids. Germline CDR1 reads KGHSH; CDR2 reads LQKENI. In DNA, the CDR3 is TGTGCCAGCTCACCCTCCGGCGAGCAGTACTTC. Its translation is CASSPSGEQYF.

The sample holds a few counts of this clonotype. V gene TRBV5-1 combines with J gene TRBJ2-5, with TRBD2 matching over 7 bases. Germline lookup yields CDR1 SGHRS and CDR2 YFSETQ. CDR3 length equals 14 residues. J was trimmed by 1 base and V by 4 bases; bases with no gene match: 4. The CDR3 reads CASSRGDGQETQYF. DNA for the CDR3: TGCGCCAGCAGCCGGGGGGACGGCCAAGAGACCCAGTACTTC. The entire variable domain, with the rest obtained from reference TRBV5-1 and TRBJ2-5, is as follows: KAGVTQTPRYLIKTRGQQVTLSCSPISGHRSVSWYQQTPGQGLQFLFEYFSETQRNKGNFPGRFSGRQFSNSRSEMNVSTLELGDSALYLCASSRGDGQETQYFGPGTRLLVL.

The J gene is TRBJ2-5, the V gene TRBV19; D not certain. Per germline, CDR1 LNHDA and CDR2 SQIVND (reference sequence). This CDR3 is built from 13 residues. V lost 1 base, J lost 4 bases, and 7 bases lay in between. The CDR3 coding sequence is TGTGCCAGTAGTATAGTTCCAGGAGAGACCCAGTACTTC. It is translated as CASSIVPGETQYF.

CDR3 nucleotides: TGTGCCAGCAGAGACATTACGTGGGACACCGCCGGGGGCGAGCAGTACTTC. It specifies CASRDITWDTAGGEQYF. The chain has TRBV6-1 and TRBJ2-7; D may be TRBD1 or TRBD2 (6 bases each). V was cut by 6 bases and J by 6 bases, with 27 bases left in between. The CDR3 is 17 residues long. Germline values: CDR1 MNHNS, CDR2 SASEGT.

This clonotype was seen only a few times. The genes are TRBV6-1 and TRBJ2-7; 10 nucleotides match TRBD2. The CDR3 extends over 13 amino acids. Trimming took 6 bases from V and 5 from J; bases not matched to a gene: 4. Germline CDR1 reads MNHNS; CDR2 reads SASEGT. CDR3 coding DNA: TGTGCCAGCAGAGCGGGAGGGCCTGACGAGCAGTACTTC. It translates to CASRAGGPDEQYF.

This clonotype was recorded at least ten times. The CDR3, as DNA: TGTGCCAGCAGCCCGGACGGGGGGCATGCCAAAAACATTCAGTACTTC. Its protein product is CASSPDGGHAKNIQYF. V gene TRBV11-2 combines with J gene TRBJ2-4; D may be TRBD2 (7 bases). CDR3 length equals 16 residues. CDR1 SGHAT and CDR2 FQNNGV come from the germline V gene. Trimming took 5 bases from V and 1 from J, leaving 15 bases between them.

In the case of this clonotype: A single base separates this from a much larger clone, so it may be a read error. The rearrangement joins TRBV12-3 or TRBV12-4 to TRBJ1-5, with D unresolved. The CDR3 spans 16 residues. This CDR3 reads CASSLSQRALNQPQRF. For the CDR3, the DNA is TGTGCCAGCAGTTTATCTCAAAGGGCGCTTAATCAGCCCCAGCGTTTT.

This chain's CDR3 is CASSVGLGLDTQYF. The CDR3 region has the DNA TGTGCCAGCAGTGTGGGACTAGGCTTAGATACGCAGTATTTT. The rearrangement joins TRBV27 to TRBJ2-3; 8 bases map to TRBD2. Looked up from germline, CDR1 is MNHEY and CDR2 is SMNVEV (reference sequence). J was trimmed by 5 bases and V by 5 bases; bases with no gene match: 6. The CDR3 has 14 residues.

This clonotype came up a few times. V gene TRBV5-6 combines with J gene TRBJ2-7, with 11 bases fitting TRBD2. Trimming at V came to 4 bases and at J to 9 bases, leaving 6 bases not matched to a gene. The germline CDR1 and CDR2 sequences are SGHDT and YYEEEE. CDR3 size: 13 residues. CDR3 loop: CASSGALAGVQYF. DNA for the CDR3: TGTGCCAGCAGCGGCGCACTAGCGGGGGTGCAGTACTTC.

The chain joins TRBV5-5 to TRBJ1-1, with D possibly TRBD1 on 5 matching bases. Trimming removed 0 bases from V and 1 base from J, with 10 bases in between. This CDR3 has 15 amino acids. From germline, CDR1 is SGHKS and CDR2 YYEKEE (reference sequence). The CDR3 protein is CASSLGADRNTEAFF. DNA of the CDR3: TGTGCCAGCAGCTTGGGGGCTGACAGGAACACTGAAGCTTTCTTT.

This sequence joins TRBV3-1 and TRBJ1-6, with D possibly TRBD1 on 5 matching bases. Per germline, CDR1 LGHDT and CDR2 YNNKEL (reference sequence). The CDR3 consists of 15 residues. V was pared by 1 base and J by 9 bases, with 13 bases between. For the CDR3, the DNA is TGTGCCAGCAGCCAAGTCCGGGGGGGGGTTTCACCCCTCCACTTT. Protein product: CASSQVRGGVSPLHF.

In this sample, this clonotype turned up a few times. The chain combines TRBV3-1 with TRBJ2-5, with 14 positions matching TRBD2. The J segment lost 4 bases and the V segment lost 1 base, leaving 2 bases of the junction unmatched. Germline V gene sequence: CDR1 LGHDT, CDR2 YNNKEL (reference sequence). The CDR3 sequence is 16 residues long. The CDR3 loop reads CASSQGGTSGRETQYF. The CDR3 DNA reads as TGTGCCAGCAGCCAAGGAGGGACTAGCGGGAGAGAGACCCAGTACTTC.

V gene TRBV6-1 combines with J gene TRBJ2-7; 9 bases line up with TRBD1. Trimming cost V 5 bases and J 4 bases; bases outside gene matches: 6. Germline V lookup: CDR1 MNHNS, CDR2 SASEGT. The CDR3 spans 14 residues. The CDR3 reads CASSFTGGRYEQYF. The CDR3, as DNA: TGTGCCAGCAGTTTTACAGGGGGCCGGTACGAGCAGTACTTC.

This clonotype was recorded once. The J gene is TRBJ1-3, the V gene TRBV9; D unclear. Germline-derived CDR1 and CDR2 are SGDLS and YYNGEE. CDR3 length equals 16 residues. V lost 4 bases and J 3 bases, leaving 17 bases between the germline ends. The CDR3 here is CASSPIHGSSGNTIYF. CDR3 coding DNA: TGTGCCAGCAGCCCCATTCACGGCAGTAGTGGAAACACCATATATTTT.

This clonotype was counted many times. The V gene is TRBV28, the J gene TRBJ1-1, with no clear D. Germline lookup yields CDR1 MDHEN and CDR2 SYDVKM. V was pared by 0 bases and J by 8 bases, with 4 bases between. The CDR3 extends over 11 amino acids. The CDR3: CASSLWQEAFF. The CDR3, as DNA: TGTGCCAGCAGTTTATGGCAGGAAGCTTTCTTT. The variable domain in full, with the rest retrieved from reference TRBV28 and TRBJ1-1, is DVKVTQSSRYLVKRTGEKVFLECVQDMDHENMFWYRQDPGLGLRLIYFSYDVKMKEKGDIPEGYSVSREKKERFSLILESASTNQTSMYLCASSLWQEAFFGQGTRLTVV.

This clonotype showed up many times. The chain is built from TRBV2 and TRBJ2-3; a possible D gene is TRBD1 (6 bases). This CDR3 contains 14 residues. V was shortened by 5 bases and J by 5 bases, with 14 bases between the two germline ends. Germline V gene sequence: CDR1 SNHLY, CDR2 FYNNEI. The CDR3 spells CASSSQGRVDTQYF. CDR3 sequence (DNA): TGTGCCAGCAGTTCACAGGGCCGGGTAGATACGCAGTATTTT. The full variable domain, in which reference TRBV2 and TRBJ2-3 provide the parts outside the CDR3, is EPEVTQTPSHQVTQMGQEVILRCVPISNHLYFYWYRQILGQKVEFLVSFYNNEISEKSEIFDDQFSVERPDGSNFTLKIRSTKLEDSAMYFCASSSQGRVDTQYFGPGTRLTVL.

The V and J genes are TRBV10-3 and TRBJ2-1, with TRBD2 as a possible D gene (6 bases). Trimming took off 3 bases at V and 0 bases at J, with 15 bases between the two ends. The CDR3 has 17 amino acids. Per germline, CDR1 ENHRY and CDR2 SYGVKD. The CDR3 here is CAISDPNSGTSYNEQFF. Written as DNA, the CDR3 is TGTGCCATCAGTGACCCCAATAGCGGAACCTCCTACAATGAGCAGTTCTTC.